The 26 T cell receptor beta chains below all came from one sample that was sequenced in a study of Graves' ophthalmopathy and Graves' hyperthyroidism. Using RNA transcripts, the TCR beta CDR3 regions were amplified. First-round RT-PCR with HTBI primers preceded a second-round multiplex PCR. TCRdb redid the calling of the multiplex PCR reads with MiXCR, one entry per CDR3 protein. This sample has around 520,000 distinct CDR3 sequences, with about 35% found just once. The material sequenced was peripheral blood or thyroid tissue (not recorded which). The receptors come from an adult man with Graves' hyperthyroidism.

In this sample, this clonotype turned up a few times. The CDR3 DNA sequence: TGCGCCAGCAGCCCGCGGGGGACAGGGGGATACGAGCAGTACTTC. This sequence encodes CASSPRGTGGYEQYF. The J gene is TRBJ2-7, the V gene TRBV4-1; 11 nucleotides line up with TRBD1. Per the germline V gene, CDR1 is MGHRA and CDR2 is YSYEKL. This CDR3 has 15 residues. J was trimmed by 4 bases and V by 4 bases; bases with no gene match: 6.

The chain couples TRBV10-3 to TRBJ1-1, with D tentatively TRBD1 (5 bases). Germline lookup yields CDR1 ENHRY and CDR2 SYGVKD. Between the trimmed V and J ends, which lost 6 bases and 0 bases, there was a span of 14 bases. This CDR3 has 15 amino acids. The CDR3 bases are TGTGCCATCAGCCCGGGACCGGAGATGAACACTGAAGCTTTCTTT. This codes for CAISPGPEMNTEAFF.

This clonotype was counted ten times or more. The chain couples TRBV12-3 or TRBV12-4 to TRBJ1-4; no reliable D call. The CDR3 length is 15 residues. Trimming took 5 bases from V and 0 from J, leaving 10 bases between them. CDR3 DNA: TGTGCCAGCAGTATGGAGACCACAACTAATGAAAAACTGTTTTTT. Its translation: CASSMETTTNEKLFF.

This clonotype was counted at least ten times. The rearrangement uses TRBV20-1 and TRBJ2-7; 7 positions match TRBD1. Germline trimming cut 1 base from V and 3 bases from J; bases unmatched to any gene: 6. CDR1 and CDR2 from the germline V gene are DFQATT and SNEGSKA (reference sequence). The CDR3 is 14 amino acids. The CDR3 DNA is TGCAGTGCTAGAGTGCCTGGGACAGACTACGAGCAGTACTTC. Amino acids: CSARVPGTDYEQYF.

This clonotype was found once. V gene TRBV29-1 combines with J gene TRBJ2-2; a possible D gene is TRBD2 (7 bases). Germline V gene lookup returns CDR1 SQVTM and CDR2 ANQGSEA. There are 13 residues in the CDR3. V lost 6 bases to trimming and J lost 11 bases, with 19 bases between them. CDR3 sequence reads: CSVRQSGGDELFF. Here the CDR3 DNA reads TGCAGCGTGAGACAGTCGGGGGGCGATGAGCTGTTTTTT.

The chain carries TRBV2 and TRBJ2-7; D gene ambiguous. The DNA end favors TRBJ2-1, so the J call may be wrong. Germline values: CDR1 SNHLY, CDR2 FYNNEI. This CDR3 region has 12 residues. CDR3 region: CAKNCGSNEQFF. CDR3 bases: TGTGCCAAAAATTGTGGCTCCAATGAGCAGTTCTTC.

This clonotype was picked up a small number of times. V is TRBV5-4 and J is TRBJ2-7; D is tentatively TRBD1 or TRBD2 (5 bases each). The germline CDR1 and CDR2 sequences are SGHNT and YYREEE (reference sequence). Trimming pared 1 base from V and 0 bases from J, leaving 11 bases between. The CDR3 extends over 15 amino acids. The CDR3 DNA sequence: TGTGCCAGCAGCTTGAGTCCAGGGAGCTCCTACGAGCAGTACTTC. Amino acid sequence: CASSLSPGSSYEQYF.

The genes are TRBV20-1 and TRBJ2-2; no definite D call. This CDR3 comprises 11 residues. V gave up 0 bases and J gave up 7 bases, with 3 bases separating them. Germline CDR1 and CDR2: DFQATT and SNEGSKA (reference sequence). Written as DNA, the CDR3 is TGCAGTGCTAGAGATGACGGGGAGCTGTTTTTT. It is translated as CSARDDGELFF.

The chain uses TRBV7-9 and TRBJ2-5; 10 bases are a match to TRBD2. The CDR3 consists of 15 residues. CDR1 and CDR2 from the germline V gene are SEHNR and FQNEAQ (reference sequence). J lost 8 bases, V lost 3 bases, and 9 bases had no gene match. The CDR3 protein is CASSLALAGAGTQYF. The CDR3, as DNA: TGTGCCAGCAGCTTGGCCCTAGCGGGGGCGGGAACCCAGTACTTC.

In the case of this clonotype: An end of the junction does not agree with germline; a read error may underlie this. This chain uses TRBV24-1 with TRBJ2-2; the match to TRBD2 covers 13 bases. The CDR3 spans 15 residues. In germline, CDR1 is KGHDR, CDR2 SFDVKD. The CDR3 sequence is CATSDLTSGRVGQFF. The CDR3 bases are TGTGCCACCAGTGATTTAACTAGCGGGAGGGTCGGGCAGTTCTTT.

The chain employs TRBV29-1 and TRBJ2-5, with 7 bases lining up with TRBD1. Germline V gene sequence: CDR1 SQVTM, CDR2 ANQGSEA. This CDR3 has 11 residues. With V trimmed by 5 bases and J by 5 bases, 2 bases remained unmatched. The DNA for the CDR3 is TGCAGCGTTACAGGGGACGAGACCCAGTACTTC. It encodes CSVTGDETQYF.

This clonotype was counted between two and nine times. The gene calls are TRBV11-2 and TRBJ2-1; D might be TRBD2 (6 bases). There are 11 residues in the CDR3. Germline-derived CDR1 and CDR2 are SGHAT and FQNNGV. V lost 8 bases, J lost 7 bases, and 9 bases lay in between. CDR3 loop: CASREMNEQFF. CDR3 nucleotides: TGTGCCAGCCGGGAGATGAATGAGCAGTTCTTC.

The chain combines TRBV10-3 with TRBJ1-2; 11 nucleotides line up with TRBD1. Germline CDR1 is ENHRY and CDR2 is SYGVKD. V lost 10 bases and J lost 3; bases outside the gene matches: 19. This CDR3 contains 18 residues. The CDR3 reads CASSPFMDRGRRDYGYTF. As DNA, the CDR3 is TGTGCCAGCTCACCATTCATGGACAGGGGGCGCCGAGACTATGGCTACACCTTC.

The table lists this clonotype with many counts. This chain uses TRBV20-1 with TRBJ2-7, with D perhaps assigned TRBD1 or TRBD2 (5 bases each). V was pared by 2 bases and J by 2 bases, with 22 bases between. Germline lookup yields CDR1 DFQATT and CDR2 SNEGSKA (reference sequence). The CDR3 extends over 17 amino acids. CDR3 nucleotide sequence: TGCAGTGCTAGAAGCGTACTAGGGGCAGCAAAGGCCTACGAGCAGTACTTC. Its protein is CSARSVLGAAKAYEQYF.

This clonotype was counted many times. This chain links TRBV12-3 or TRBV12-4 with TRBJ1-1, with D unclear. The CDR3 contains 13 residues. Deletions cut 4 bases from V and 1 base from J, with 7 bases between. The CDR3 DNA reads TGTGCCAGCAGTTCCAGACCGAACACTGAAGCTTTCTTT. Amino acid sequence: CASSSRPNTEAFF.

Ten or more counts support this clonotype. CDR3 region: CASSIGGEQYF. The CDR3 DNA reads TGTGCCAGTAGTATCGGAGGTGAGCAGTACTTC. The V gene is TRBV19, the J gene TRBJ2-7; TRBD2 might be the D (5 bases). V was cut by 3 bases and J by 7 bases, with 7 bases left in between. The CDR3 spans 11 residues. Germline CDR1 and CDR2: LNHDA and SQIVND (reference sequence).

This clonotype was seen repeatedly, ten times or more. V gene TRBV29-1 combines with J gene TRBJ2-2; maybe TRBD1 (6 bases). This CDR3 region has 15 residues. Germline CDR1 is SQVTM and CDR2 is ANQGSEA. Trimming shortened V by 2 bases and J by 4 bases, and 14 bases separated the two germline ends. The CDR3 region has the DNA TGCAGCGTTGAACTTCGCCAGGGGTTCACCGGGGAGCTGTTTTTT. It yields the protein CSVELRQGFTGELFF.

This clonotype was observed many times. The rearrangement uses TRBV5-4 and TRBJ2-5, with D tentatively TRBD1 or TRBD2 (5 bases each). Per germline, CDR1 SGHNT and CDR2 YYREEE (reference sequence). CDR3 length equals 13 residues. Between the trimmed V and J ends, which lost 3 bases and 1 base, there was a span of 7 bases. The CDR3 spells CASSWDGQETQYF. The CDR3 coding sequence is TGTGCCAGCAGCTGGGACGGCCAAGAGACCCAGTACTTC.

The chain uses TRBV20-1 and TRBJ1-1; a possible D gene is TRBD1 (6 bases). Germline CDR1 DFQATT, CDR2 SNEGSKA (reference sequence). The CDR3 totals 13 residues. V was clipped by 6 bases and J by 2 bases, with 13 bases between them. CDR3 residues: CSAAAGANTEAFF. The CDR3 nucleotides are TGCAGTGCCGCGGCGGGGGCTAACACTGAAGCTTTCTTT.

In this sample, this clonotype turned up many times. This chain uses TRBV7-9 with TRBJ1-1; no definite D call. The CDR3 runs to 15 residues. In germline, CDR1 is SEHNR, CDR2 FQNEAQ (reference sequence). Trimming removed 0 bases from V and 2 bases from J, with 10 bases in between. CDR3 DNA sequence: TGTGCCAGCAGCTTAGCGCTCGGCAGAAACACTGAAGCTTTCTTT. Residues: CASSLALGRNTEAFF.

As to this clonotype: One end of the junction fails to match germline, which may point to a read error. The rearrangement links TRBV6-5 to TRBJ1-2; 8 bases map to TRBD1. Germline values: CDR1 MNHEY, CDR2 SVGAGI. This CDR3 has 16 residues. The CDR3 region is CASSYGRAGGDYDYTF. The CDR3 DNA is TGTGCCAGCAGTTACGGGCGGGCAGGGGGCGACTATGACTACACCTTC.

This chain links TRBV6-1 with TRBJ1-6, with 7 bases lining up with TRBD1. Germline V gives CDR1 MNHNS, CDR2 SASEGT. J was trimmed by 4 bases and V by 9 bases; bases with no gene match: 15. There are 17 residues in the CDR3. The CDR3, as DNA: TGTGCCAGTCACCGAACCGGACAGGACCTATATAATTCACCCCTCCACTTT. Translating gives CASHRTGQDLYNSPLHF.

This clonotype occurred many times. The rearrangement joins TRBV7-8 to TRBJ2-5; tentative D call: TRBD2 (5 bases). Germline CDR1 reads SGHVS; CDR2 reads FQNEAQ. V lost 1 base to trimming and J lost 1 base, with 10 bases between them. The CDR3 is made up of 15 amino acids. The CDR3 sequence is CASSLVVAPQETQYF. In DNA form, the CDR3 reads TGTGCCAGCAGCTTAGTGGTAGCGCCCCAAGAGACCCAGTACTTC.

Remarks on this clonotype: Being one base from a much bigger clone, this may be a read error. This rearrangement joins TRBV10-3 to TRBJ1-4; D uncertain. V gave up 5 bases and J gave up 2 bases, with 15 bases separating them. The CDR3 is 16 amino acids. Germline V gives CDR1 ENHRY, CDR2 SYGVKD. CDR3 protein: CAISYSPVSTNEKLFF. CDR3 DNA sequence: TGTGCCATCAGTTACTCTCCAGTGTCTACTAATGAAAAACTGTTTTTT.

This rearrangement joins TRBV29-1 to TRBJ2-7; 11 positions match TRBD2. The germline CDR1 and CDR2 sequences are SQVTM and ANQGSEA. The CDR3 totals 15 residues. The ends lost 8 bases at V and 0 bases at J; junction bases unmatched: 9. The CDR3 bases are TGCAGCTTAGATAGGACTAGCGGGTACTCCTACGAGCAGTACTTC. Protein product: CSLDRTSGYSYEQYF.

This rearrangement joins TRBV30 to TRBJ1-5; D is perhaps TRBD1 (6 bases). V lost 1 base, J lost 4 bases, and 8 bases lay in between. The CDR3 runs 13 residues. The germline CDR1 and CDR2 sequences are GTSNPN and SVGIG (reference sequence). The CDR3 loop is CAWSEGVNQPQHF. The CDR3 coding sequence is TGTGCCTGGAGTGAGGGGGTGAATCAGCCCCAGCATTTT.